A single T cell receptor beta chain is shown here with its context. This sample stems from a study of blood T cell repertoires in COVID-19. Germline V lookup: CDR1 SEHNR, CDR2 FQNEAQ (reference sequence). V was cut by 1 base and J by 4 bases, with 13 bases left in between. CDR3 length: 15 amino acids. Cohort allocation depended upon clinical history that participants reported. Profiling relied on immunoSEQ multiplex PCR, and the TCRdb table lists in-frame clones only, not all of them. The sample holds around 250,000 clones; 70% to 90% are singletons and the top ten take about 1%. Sequenced sample: PBMCs or T cells enriched from blood (not recorded which). The genes are TRBV7-9 and TRBJ1-1; D remains unclear. The source is a man in his fifties who had been exposed to COVID-19. Here the CDR3 reads CASSLGAGATTEAFF. The DNA of the CDR3 is TGTGCCAGCAGCTTAGGTGCGGGCGCGACCACTGAAGCTTTCTTT.